This passage covers 6 T cell receptor beta chains from one sample sequenced in a study of T-cell memory formation after mild COVID-19. TCRdb re-derived calls from the 5' RACE reads in MiXCR, one entry per CDR3 protein. The sample includes around 340,000 distinct CDR3 sequences, over 13% seen only once; the top ten take around 21%. The sample consisted of PBMCs or a T cell subset sorted from them (not recorded which). All receptors come from a man aged 18 to 35 who had mild COVID-19 (a few samples of this study predate the infection). Cell type and time point are not known.

This clonotype was observed a few times. The rearrangement uses TRBV6-1 and TRBJ1-1, with TRBD1 matching 7 bases. Germline V gene data show CDR1 as MNHNS and CDR2 as SASEGT. The CDR3 covers 19 residues. After removal of 3 bases from V and 6 bases from J, the junction contained 22 bases not matched to a gene. The DNA of the CDR3 is TGTGCCAGCAGTGAGATGGAGAGGGGGCTCTGGGCTGGAACCCCTGAAGCTTTCTTT. It yields the protein CASSEMERGLWAGTPEAFF.

A single count supports this clonotype. This rearrangement joins TRBV4-2 to TRBJ2-2, with a weak D call TRBD2 (6 bases). The V and J ends lost 1 base and 0 bases respectively, with 12 bases between them. Germline CDR1 is LGHNA and CDR2 is YNFKEQ. The CDR3 has 17 amino acids. The CDR3 spells CASSQGWSGANTGELFF. The CDR3 bases are TGTGCCAGCAGCCAAGGATGGTCGGGAGCGAACACCGGGGAGCTGTTTTTT.

The rearrangement uses TRBV28 and TRBJ1-2, with D hard to call. The CDR3 spans 13 residues. Trimming took off 6 bases at V and 8 bases at J, with 16 bases between the two ends. Germline CDR1 MDHEN, CDR2 SYDVKM. This CDR3 is CASRRGAFLGYTF. The DNA for the CDR3 is TGTGCCAGCAGGCGGGGAGCTTTTTTGGGCTACACCTTC.

Here the CDR3 reads CASSPASDLRYGYTF. The DNA for the CDR3 is TGTGCCAGCTCACCGGCCTCAGACCTCCGCTATGGCTACACCTTC. The chain uses TRBV18 and TRBJ1-2; D unresolved. The CDR3 runs 15 residues. Germline CDR1 reads KGHSH; CDR2 reads LQKENI. Deletions cut 3 bases from V and 4 bases from J, with 15 bases between.

This clonotype was seen a few times. J is TRBJ2-7 and V is TRBV18, with 8 bases fitting TRBD2. The germline CDR1 and CDR2 sequences are KGHSH and LQKENI. The length of the CDR3 is 13 residues. V shed 6 bases, J shed 5 bases, and the junction held 6 bases outside the gene matches. CDR3 nucleotide sequence: TGTGCCAGCTCCCCCGGGAGGGACGACGAGCAGTACTTC. It specifies CASSPGRDDEQYF.

This chain links TRBV6-2 or TRBV6-3 with TRBJ2-7; possible D gene TRBD2, 5 bases. V gave up 6 bases and J gave up 0 bases, with 15 bases separating them. This CDR3 has 15 residues. Looked up from germline, CDR1 is MNHEY and CDR2 is SVGEGT. The CDR3 DNA follows: TGTGCCAGCAGCCCCGGACTGATGAGCTCCTACGAGCAGTACTTC. Translated: CASSPGLMSSYEQYF.